There are a few counts of the clone carrying this TCR beta chain. CDR1 and CDR2 from the germline V gene are SGHDT and YYEEEE. V was clipped by 2 bases and J by 0 bases, with 12 bases between them. This CDR3 contains 15 residues. This specimen comes from a study of T cells in Graves' hyperthyroidism and ophthalmopathy. Study background: Peripheral blood collection took place at initial diagnosis, before any treatment.

Authors of the study amplified TCR beta CDR3 regions from RNA transcripts. A set of HTBI primers served as the primers for a first-round RT-PCR of the TCR CDR3. TCRdb re-called the multiplex PCR reads through MiXCR, storing one row per CDR3 protein. The data hold approximately 400,000 distinct CDR3 sequences, with 15% to 20% observed a single time. The sample was blood. The TCR comes from a young man with Graves' ophthalmopathy. The V and J genes are TRBV5-6 and TRBJ2-7; D is possibly TRBD1 (5 bases). The CDR3 here is CASSLGALLSYEQYF. The CDR3 DNA follows: TGTGCCAGCAGCTTAGGGGCTCTCCTCTCCTACGAGCAGTACTTC.